This TCR beta chain was sequenced during a study of vaccination and CD4 T cells after COVID-19. Study overall: Every participant had a vaccine, which was either BNT162b2 or mRNA-1273, given in two doses.

An Oncomine TCR Beta short-read assay was used to sequence the DNA from cultured CD4+ T cells. TCRdb used MiXCR to reprocess the PCR reads, holding one entry per CDR3 protein. This table holds 15,000 to 20,000 distinct CDR3 sequences, approximately 50% found once. Per germline, CDR1 DFQATT and CDR2 SNEGSKA (reference sequence). CDR3 size: 13 residues. V trimming: 3 bases; J trimming: 13 bases; junction bases outside the gene matches: 7. This clonotype was seen more than once but under ten times. What it recognizes is unknown. Treatment meaning: 10-day PBMC culture with coronavirus spike peptide pools or control peptides (ViraFEST assay). First, ViraFEST expanded antigen-specific T cells with peptide pools, and next it sequenced the TCRs.

The genes are TRBV20-1 and TRBJ1-6, with 9 bases identical to TRBD1. The sequence was obtained from a human donor who had recovered from COVID-19. The specimen comprised CD4+ T cells from blood, cultured in vitro, sampled before SARS-CoV-2 vaccination. The CDR3 protein is CSASWDRESPLHF. The CDR3 nucleotides are TGCAGTGCTAGCTGGGACAGGGAGTCGCCCCTCCACTTT.